This T cell receptor (beta chain) was found in a study of T cells expressing NK-cell markers. Whole-study context: It was sorted CD3+CD56+NKG2C+, CD3+CD56+NKG2C- and CD3+CD56-NKG2C+ T cells that supplied the TCR beta repertoires.

From germline, CDR1 is DFQATT and CDR2 SNEGSKA (reference sequence). The CDR3 sequence is 15 residues long. TCRdb reanalyzed the 5' RACE reads, giving one entry per CDR3 protein sequence and no DNA. This table holds 500,000 to 700,000 distinct CDR3 sequences. Study-wide points: NKG2C+ dominant clonotypes from a handful of donors made up about 1.0-7.0% of CD8+ T cells.

On this clonotype: Its antigen is as yet unknown.

This receptor was taken from a man in his late teens or twenties in good health. This sequence joins TRBV20-1 and TRBJ1-4; TCRdb selects TRBD1, and the lack of DNA leaves this call unchecked. Input material: blood T cells: a sorted CD56 or NKG2C T cell subset, CD4+ or CD8+ T cells, or bulk PBMC T cells (not recorded which). The CDR3 is CSAAHPTGAGEKLFF.